The 24 T cell receptor beta chains below all came from one sample that was sequenced in a study of T cells after yellow fever vaccination. Using its own MiXCR run on the 5' RACE reads, TCRdb lists one record per CDR3 protein. The sample holds about 630,000 distinct CDR3 sequences, 9% to 15% seen once. Source: PBMCs, taken on the day of the yellow fever booster vaccination. The receptors originated from a man aged 25 to 40 who received the YFV17D yellow fever vaccine.

CDR3 DNA: TGTGCCAGCAGCCTGTCATCGGCCCCCGGCCACGAGCAGTACTTC. Its translation: CASSLSSAPGHEQYF. The genes are TRBV7-2 and TRBJ2-7; the D is unclear. Trimming stripped 5 bases from V and 5 bases from J, with 19 bases between. CDR1 and CDR2 from the germline V gene are SGHTA and FQGNSA. This CDR3 is 15 amino acids long. The whole variable domain, filled in from reference TRBV7-2 and TRBJ2-7, reads GAGVSQSPSNKVTEKGKDVELRCDPISGHTALYWYRQSLGQGLEFLIYFQGNSAPDKSGLPSDRFSAERTGGSVSTLTIQRTQQEDSAVYLCASSLSSAPGHEQYFGPGTRLTVT.

The V gene is TRBV2, the J gene TRBJ2-2; D is possibly TRBD1 (5 bases). V was clipped by 6 bases and J by 5 bases, with 19 bases between them. Germline loops: CDR1 SNHLY, CDR2 FYNNEI. This CDR3 spans 16 amino acids. The CDR3, as DNA: TGTGCCAGCAGCCCCTACGGAGCCTCAGGGACCGGGGAGCTGTTTTTT. Amino acid sequence: CASSPYGASGTGELFF.

This clonotype occurred a few times. CDR3 residues: CASSLVVAGNEQFF. In DNA form, the CDR3 reads TGCGCCAGCAGCTTGGTAGTAGCCGGGAATGAGCAGTTCTTC. The chain is built from TRBV5-1 and TRBJ2-1, with no clear D. With 0 bases removed from V and 7 bases from J, the gap between germline ends came to 11 bases. This CDR3 is built from 14 residues. Germline V lookup: CDR1 SGHRS, CDR2 YFSETQ.

A few counts support this clonotype. The chain employs TRBV5-6 and TRBJ2-1, with a tentative D call TRBD2 (6 bases). V lost 1 base to trimming and J lost 5 bases, with 13 bases between them. The CDR3 has 15 residues. Germline values: CDR1 SGHDT, CDR2 YYEEEE. CDR3 nucleotide sequence: TGTGCCAGCAGCTTGTTGGGTAGCGGACACAATGAGCAGTTCTTC. It codes for CASSLLGSGHNEQFF.

Points on this clonotype: A clone one base away is much larger, so this may be a read error. V is TRBV6-2 or TRBV6-3 and J is TRBJ1-1; D remains unclear. The CDR3 is 14 amino acids. The ends were cut back, 2 bases at V and 1 base at J, with 8 bases in the middle. Germline CDR1 is MNHEY and CDR2 is SVGEGT. The CDR3 DNA follows: TGTGCCAGCAGTTACGGGATAGAGAACACTGAAGCTTTCTTT. Its translation is CASSYGIENTEAFF.

The chain recombines TRBV12-5 with TRBJ2-1; TRBD2 matches at 8 bases. CDR3 size: 14 residues. Per germline, CDR1 LGHNT and CDR2 FRNRAP. CDR3 bases: TGTGGGGGTGGCGGGAGGAGCTCCTACAATGAGCAGTTCTTC. It yields the protein CGGGGRSSYNEQFF.

This clonotype was seen only a few times. The chain combines TRBV7-6 with TRBJ2-3; possibly TRBD2 for D (7 bases). CDR1 is SGHVS and CDR2 is FNYEAQ in the germline V gene. This CDR3 region has 15 residues. Trimming took off 2 bases at V and 6 bases at J, with 15 bases between the two ends. CDR3 in DNA: TGTGCCAGCAGCTTAATGGGGGGGGCGGTGGATACGCAGTATTTT. Translation gives CASSLMGGAVDTQYF.

V gene TRBV15 combines with J gene TRBJ2-7, with no clear D. From germline, CDR1 is LNHNV and CDR2 YYDKDF (reference sequence). CDR3 length equals 14 residues. Trimming removed 1 base at V and 0 bases at J, with 7 bases between. CDR3 protein: CATSRVYTSYEQYF. Here the CDR3 DNA reads TGTGCCACCAGCAGAGTATACACCTCCTACGAGCAGTACTTC.

The CDR3 DNA sequence: TGCACCTACAGGGGCGGACTAGCGGGGAGCTCCTACGAGCAGTACTTC. As protein: CTYRGGLAGSSYEQYF. This chain connects TRBV29-1 to TRBJ2-7; TRBD2 aligns across 12 bases. The CDR3 loop spans 16 amino acids. CDR1 and CDR2 (germline): SQVTM, ANQGSEA.

This clonotype was found a few times. The chain joins TRBV7-2 to TRBJ2-4; 8 bases line up with TRBD2. V shed 5 bases, J shed 5 bases, and the junction held 8 bases outside the gene matches. The germline V gene encodes CDR1 SGHTA and CDR2 FQGNSA. The CDR3 totals 15 residues. The CDR3 loop reads CASSEGRGGENIQYF. The CDR3 DNA reads TGTGCCAGCAGCGAAGGTCGGGGGGGGGAAAACATTCAGTACTTC.

The rearrangement uses TRBV11-2 and TRBJ2-7; TRBD2 is a possible D gene (6 bases). The germline V gene encodes CDR1 SGHAT and CDR2 FQNNGV. CDR3 length: 16 amino acids. V lost 1 base and J 0 bases, leaving 13 bases between the germline ends. The CDR3 reads CASSLVVVRGSYEQYF. The CDR3 DNA is TGTGCCAGCAGCTTAGTCGTGGTGCGGGGCTCCTACGAGCAGTACTTC.

The table lists this clonotype with many counts. The chain uses TRBV10-3 and TRBJ2-1, with 8 bases matching TRBD1. Trimming removed 5 bases from V and 8 bases from J; junction bases left unmatched: 8. Looked up from germline, CDR1 is ENHRY and CDR2 is SYGVKD. CDR3 length: 14 amino acids. CDR3: CAISLTEDRDEQFF. The CDR3 DNA is TGTGCCATCAGTCTGACTGAGGACAGGGATGAGCAGTTCTTC.

This clonotype was seen ten or more times. The rearrangement joins TRBV5-1 to TRBJ2-1; perhaps D is TRBD1 or TRBD2 (5 bases each). Trimming removed 0 bases at V and 3 bases at J, with 13 bases between. The CDR3 extends over 16 amino acids. Germline CDR1 SGHRS, CDR2 YFSETQ. The CDR3 DNA reads as TGCGCCAGCAGCTTGGCCTTGGGACGAAACTACAATGAGCAGTTCTTC. Amino acids: CASSLALGRNYNEQFF.

The chain links TRBV4-3 to TRBJ1-5; D call uncertain. CDR3 size: 15 residues. Trimming left V 6 bases short and J 0 bases short, with 12 bases between. The germline V gene has CDR1 LGHNA and CDR2 YSLEER. The CDR3 DNA follows: TGCGCCAGCAGTTTTTTTTGGGCTAGCAATCAGCCCCAGCATTTT. This sequence encodes CASSFFWASNQPQHF.

The chain joins TRBV7-9 to TRBJ2-1, with 11 positions matching TRBD2. Germline assignment: CDR1 SEHNR and CDR2 FQNEAQ (reference sequence). V shed 1 base and J 7 bases; nucleotides not matched to a gene: 3. The CDR3 spans 15 residues. In DNA form, the CDR3 reads TGTGCCAGCAGCTTAGTGGGACTAGCGGCTAATGAGCAGTTCTTC. Its protein is CASSLVGLAANEQFF. Variable domain in full (rest from reference TRBV7-9 and TRBJ2-1): DTGVSQNPRHKITKRGQNVTFRCDPISEHNRLYWYRQTLGQGPEFLTYFQNEAQLEKSRLLSDRFSAERPKGSFSTLEIQRTEQGDSAMYLCASSLVGLAANEQFFGPGTRLTVL.

Many counts were recorded for this clonotype. The chain is built from TRBV5-8 and TRBJ2-2; TRBD2 matches at 9 bases. The CDR3 is 17 residues long. Losses at the gene ends were 4 bases for V and 0 bases for J; bases not matched to a gene: 7. Germline V lookup: CDR1 SGHTS, CDR2 YDEGEE. The CDR3 DNA sequence: TGTGCCAGCAGCACAAGGCCTAGCGGGACGAACACCGGGGAGCTGTTTTTT. This translates into CASSTRPSGTNTGELFF.

V and J are TRBV19 and TRBJ2-7, with D uncertain. V gave up 10 bases and J gave up 6 bases, with 19 bases separating them. The germline CDR1 and CDR2 sequences are LNHDA and SQIVND (reference sequence). The CDR3 is 13 amino acids. CDR3 coding DNA: TGTGCCACCTCCCCGAGGTTAGGGATCGAGCAGTACTTC. Protein: CATSPRLGIEQYF.

Note on this clonotype: Sequence at one end of the junction differs from germline and may be a read error. CDR3 bases: TGTGCCACCTCGGCCGTGGGGAACCCTGAAGCTTTCTTT. It encodes CATSAVGNPEAFF. The gene calls are TRBV10-3 and TRBJ1-1; no reliable D call. CDR1 is ENHRY and CDR2 is SYGVKD in the germline V gene. The CDR3 is made up of 13 amino acids.

This clonotype was seen only a few times. The chain links TRBV5-1 to TRBJ1-2, with D unclear. Trimming took 4 bases from V and 6 from J, leaving 16 bases between them. CDR1 and CDR2 (germline): SGHRS, YFSETQ. There are 14 residues in the CDR3. CDR3 DNA: TGCGCCAGCAGCGTTGGGAGTGAACTCGATGGCTACACCTTC. Encoded protein: CASSVGSELDGYTF.

This clonotype was seen many times. The rearrangement joins TRBV27 to TRBJ2-1; 9 bases are a match to TRBD1. The CDR3 is made up of 15 amino acids. Germline V gene data show CDR1 as MNHEY and CDR2 as SMNVEV (reference sequence). The V and J ends lost 0 bases and 6 bases, in that order; junction bases with no gene match: 3. The CDR3 spells CASSLSRTGANEQFF. CDR3 coding DNA: TGTGCCAGCAGTTTATCGAGGACAGGGGCCAATGAGCAGTTCTTC.

This clonotype was detected a few times. The genes are TRBV9 and TRBJ2-1; 10 nucleotides line up with TRBD2. Germline V CDR1 and CDR2: SGDLS, YYNGEE. With 2 bases clipped from V and 4 bases from J, the junction kept 6 bases outside the gene matches. The CDR3 length is 16 residues. Here the CDR3 reads CASSVLGTSEYNEQFF. Here the CDR3 DNA reads TGTGCCAGCAGCGTCCTCGGGACTAGCGAGTACAATGAGCAGTTCTTC.

This clonotype was found a few times. V gene TRBV5-1 combines with J gene TRBJ1-4; 12 bases are a match to TRBD1. The junction had 6 bases not matched to a gene; V was cut back by 4 bases and J by 11 bases. Germline values: CDR1 SGHRS, CDR2 YFSETQ. This CDR3 has 14 amino acids. CDR3 in DNA: TGCGCCAGCAGCAGCGGGACAGGGGGCCTGAAACTGTTTTTT. The encoded protein is CASSSGTGGLKLFF.

This rearrangement joins TRBV7-2 to TRBJ2-1; D gene uncertain. V was trimmed by 4 bases and J by 6 bases, leaving 13 bases between them. This CDR3 has 14 amino acids. Germline lookup yields CDR1 SGHTA and CDR2 FQGNSA. CDR3 in amino acids: CASSSGLSGNEQFF. CDR3 nucleotide sequence: TGTGCCAGCAGCTCGGGTCTAAGTGGCAATGAGCAGTTCTTC.

This clonotype was detected ten times or more. The V and J genes are TRBV4-3 and TRBJ1-1, with 8 bases identical to TRBD1. With V trimmed by 2 bases and J by 1 base, 3 bases remained unmatched. The CDR3 totals 15 residues. Germline V gene data show CDR1 as LGHNA and CDR2 as YSLEER. The CDR3 reads CASSQLTGGNTEAFF. The CDR3 DNA is TGCGCCAGCAGCCAACTCACAGGGGGGAACACTGAAGCTTTCTTT.